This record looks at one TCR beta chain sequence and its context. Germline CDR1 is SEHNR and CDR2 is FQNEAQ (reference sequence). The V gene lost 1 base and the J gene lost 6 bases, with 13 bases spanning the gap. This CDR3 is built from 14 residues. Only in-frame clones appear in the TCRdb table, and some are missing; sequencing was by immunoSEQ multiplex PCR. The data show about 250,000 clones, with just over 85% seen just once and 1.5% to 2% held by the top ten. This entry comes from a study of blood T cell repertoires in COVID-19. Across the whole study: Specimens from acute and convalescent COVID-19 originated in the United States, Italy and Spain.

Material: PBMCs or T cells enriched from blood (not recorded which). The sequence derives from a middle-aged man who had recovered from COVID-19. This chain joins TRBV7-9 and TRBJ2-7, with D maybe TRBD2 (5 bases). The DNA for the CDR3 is TGTGCCAGCAGCTTAGATGGACTGGCGGGCGAGCAGTACTTC. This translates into CASSLDGLAGEQYF.